This T cell receptor (beta chain) was identified in a study of T cell repertoires in cytomegalovirus infection. Across the study: HLA-C-restricted CMV epitopes, recently identified, and well-studied HLA-B-restricted ones were used by the study. TCR beta signatures that were public indicated CMV infection and matching HLA type. Study-wide findings and caveats: It was HLA-C-restricted CMV-specific TCR beta clonotypes that dominated the response ex vivo. Totalled public TCR beta family frequency picked out people who carried CMV plus the relevant HLA.

This clonotype was seen a few times. Antigen: not known. MiXCR was run by TCRdb on the reads, yielding one entry per CDR3 protein. Of roughly 500,000 distinct CDR3 sequences listed, more than 40% are singletons. The V and J ends lost 7 bases and 5 bases respectively, with 26 bases between them. The CDR3 totals 17 residues. Germline CDR1 reads SGHVS; CDR2 reads FQNEAQ. The clonotype comes from a human donor in good health (CMV status not recorded). Some clones in this sample may be carry-over from other donors' samples. The sample was cultured PBMCs, taken from culture after CMV antigen stimulation. J is TRBJ1-1 and V is TRBV7-8; D might be TRBD1 (6 bases). CDR3 sequence reads: CASTRGGVGGAGTEAFF. In DNA form, the CDR3 reads TGTGCCAGCACCCGGGGGGGGGTGGGGGGCGCGGGGACTGAAGCTTTCTTT.